This TCR beta chain was sequenced in a study of CD8+ T cells in alopecia areata. Study-level background: For the treated group, dosing was oral tofacitinib at 5 to 10 mg twice daily. It was 6 to 18 months of tofacitinib, and then there were 6 months off drug. General study points: An increase in clonality over normal scalp was evident in lesional scalp, especially alopecia totalis/universalis. A large proportion of expanded lesional clones were detected persisting in scalp and blood during tofacitinib.

As for this clone: Its antigen is not identified.

The V end was cut by 8 bases, the J end by 6 bases, with 14 bases between. CDR3 length equals 13 residues. CDR1 and CDR2 from the germline V gene are SNHLY and FYNNEI. Once RNA had been extracted, it was reverse transcribed into cDNA to act as the sequencing template. TCRdb's copy holds only in-frame clones and misses some; the assay was immunoSEQ multiplex PCR. The data contain around 270,000 clones, more than 45% of them singletons. The treatment denotes: oral pan-JAK inhibitor, 5-10 mg twice daily. This chain uses TRBV2 with TRBJ2-1; D might be TRBD2 (5 bases). Sequencing used CD4+ T cells sorted from blood, obtained at week 24, from a patient treated with tofacitinib. This TCR was sampled from a human donor with alopecia areata. The CDR3 spells CASGLAILNEQFF. The DNA of the CDR3 is TGTGCCAGCGGGCTAGCAATCCTCAATGAGCAGTTCTTC. The variable domain in full, completed from reference TRBV2 and TRBJ2-1, reads EPEVTQTPSHQVTQMGQEVILRCVPISNHLYFYWYRQILGQKVEFLVSFYNNEISEKSEIFDDQFSVERPDGSNFTLKIRSTKLEDSAMYFCASGLAILNEQFFGPGTRLTVL.